This T cell receptor (beta chain) appears in the sequencing data of a study of shared clonotypes between healthy human individuals (dated by TCRdb to about 2020). Notes on the research overall: Two women and three men aged 18 to 49 years were included in the cohort. For each donor, CD4 naive and CD4 memory were each run on three plates, CD8 naive on two plates, and CD8 memory on one plate. The study deeply sequenced blood TCR repertoires of about 5 healthy adults to estimate repertoire size and the extent of clonotype sharing between individuals. Libraries were prepared and TCR repertoires were sequenced by different laboratories using diverse techniques, in order to increase sequencing depth and limit assay-specific biases. Per donor, leukapheresis produced somewhere between about 0.85 and 10 billion PBMCs. Broader findings and caveats from the paper: Clonotypes shared by all four sorted-subset donors showed higher generation probabilities than non-shared clonotypes. Naive subsets generally had larger estimated clonotype richness than memory subsets did. Across a handful of donors, around 5.4% of naive CD4, roughly 3.5% of naive CD8, roughly 2.2% of memory CD4, and about 0.44% of memory CD8 clonotypes were shared. Pairwise subsampling led to the expectation that sequencing depth would affect the degree of clonotype sharing among donors. The small number of donors limited the genetic and exposure-history diversity represented. Even with the large sequencing depth, rarefaction of the sorted-subset datasets indicated that sequencing was incomplete. Sampling was restricted to blood, and TCR repertoires in tissue are likely to differ from TCR repertoires in blood.

The CDR3 spans 14 residues, from the cysteine through the phenylalanine. Just CDR3 DNA is preserved here, 42 bases in frame from base 1. V trim: 5 bases; J trim: 3 bases; unmatched bases: 7. Reading the germline V gene gives CDR1 MDHEN and CDR2 SYDVKM. The donors were healthy, HIV-negative adults who had no recently reported acute infections or vaccinations. Every donor was a Caucasian adult residing in Nashville, Tennessee, USA. Magnetic negative selection was used to enrich CD4+ T cells, after which naive cells were positively selected on CD45RA and the negative fraction became the memory subset. Blood was collected by leukapheresis, and PBMCs were isolated by Ficoll-Histopaque density gradient centrifugation and then cryopreserved in liquid nitrogen vapor phase. Analytical flow cytometry was used to check the purity and quantity of each magnetically sorted T cell population. Genomic DNA was isolated from each sorted fraction and quantified by UV absorbance on a Nanodrop 2000c.

Using the deep immunoSEQ assay, multiplex PCR amplified TCR CDR3 regions from genomic DNA. Genomic DNA extracted from each cell subset was distributed evenly over all wells of several immunoSEQ 96-well plates, and each plate served as one replicate. For sorted subsets, around 200 ng genomic DNA, equal to 25,000 to 35,000 T cell genomes, was loaded into each replicate PCR. The purified libraries were quantified using a Qubit 3.0 fluorometer, sized with a Bioanalyzer 2100, and then quantified again using the KAPA Library Quantification kit. Every immunoSEQ 96-well plate was sequenced on a separate single-read 150-cycle Illumina NextSeq 550 flow cell. On the study's bioinformatics: The immunoSEQ output contained only junctional sequences without quality scores, so filtering could not match that applied to full-length reads. To assign V/J genes and CDR3, sequences were annotated using PyIR, a Python wrapper for IgBLAST v1.9, with IMGT germline references. Reads with weak V/J assignments (E-value above 1e-6), missing CDR3, stop codons, out-of-frame junctions, or ambiguous translated residues were removed. A V3J clonotype was defined by an identical inferred V gene, J gene, and CDR3 amino acid sequence. To compute the percentage overlap between repertoires, the number of shared unique clonotypes was divided by the size of the smaller repertoire. RTK rarefaction, the Chao1 estimator, and Recon v2.1 estimates of unobserved clonotypes were used to assess repertoire richness. OLGA was used to compute generation probabilities for all TCRbeta clonotypes that the gDNA method yielded from a handful of donors. Entries here come from immuneACCESS through TCRdb and include only in-frame sequences with V and J called. Some clones fail to appear in such tables; in the studies checked, an unresolved V gene covers under half of the shortfall, and the cause of the remainder is unknown. The D gene and trimming were derived from the DNA, and the V and J assignments and clone size from that table. The sample records around 720,000 clones, 73% of which are singletons. The ten top clones hold 1.5% to 2% of the sample.

For this clone: This clone's antigen is unknown. Base qualities are missing; no much larger clone stands one base away.

The sequence joins TRBV28 to TRBJ2-7; TRBD1 agrees with 7 junctional bases. The clonotype originates from a woman in her twenties or thirties in good health. Material: memory CD4+ T cells sorted from blood. Explained via the paper, the cell subset or site label denotes: CD45RA-negative fraction. CDR3 sequence: CASSDPGQNYEQYF. The bases read TGTGCCAGCAGTGACCCGGGACAGAACTACGAGCAGTACTTC.